A selection of T cell receptor beta chains follows, all from one sample in a study of cytomegalovirus exposure and HLA in healthy donors. Sequenced by immunoSEQ multiplex PCR; TCRdb stores in-frame clones only, minus some. The sample lists under 200,000 clones, around 75% occurring once. Sequenced material: PBMCs. The receptors were gathered from a woman aged 40 to 49 in good health and CMV-seropositive. The CDR3 runs from the conserved cysteine through the conserved F or W. The D gene is left open where the match is weak. Rows may omit the clone size; those that give it use once, few, many or a size class.

j_gene: TRBJ2-7
v_gene: TRBV28
abundance: NA
d_gene: TRBD1
CDR3aa: CASNPWTGNYEQYF
CDR3nt: TGTGCCAGCAACCCCTGGACAGGGAACTACGAGCAGTACTTC

j_gene: TRBJ1-1
v_gene: TRBV6-6
abundance: once
d_gene: NA
CDR3aa: CASSRLRGTANTEAFF
CDR3nt: TGTGCCAGCAGTCGCCTTAGGGGGACGGCGAACACTGAAGCTTTCTTT

j_gene: TRBJ2-1
v_gene: TRBV21-1
abundance: few
d_gene: NA
CDR3aa: CASSPMAGLYNEQFF
CDR3nt: TGTGCCAGCAGCCCAATGGCGGGACTCTACAATGAGCAGTTCTTC

j_gene: TRBJ2-7
v_gene: TRBV19
abundance: NA
d_gene: NA
CDR3aa: CASKVPGSGYEQYF
CDR3nt: TGTGCCAGTAAGGTCCCCGGGAGCGGGTACGAGCAGTACTTC

j_gene: TRBJ1-1
v_gene: TRBV9
abundance: few
d_gene: NA
CDR3aa: CASSVTGNTEAFF
CDR3nt: TGTGCCAGCAGCGTAACAGGGAACACTGAAGCTTTCTTT

j_gene: TRBJ2-5
v_gene: TRBV2
abundance: few
d_gene: TRBD2
CDR3aa: CASSGRAPQYF
CDR3nt: TGTGCCTCTAGCGGGAGGGCCCCCCAGTACTTC

j_gene: TRBJ2-2
v_gene: TRBV4-1
abundance: NA
d_gene: NA
CDR3aa: CASSQGAGNTGELFF
CDR3nt: TGCGCCAGCAGCCAAGGGGCAGGGAACACCGGGGAGCTGTTTTTT

j_gene: TRBJ1-1
v_gene: TRBV28
abundance: NA
d_gene: NA
CDR3aa: CASRSPGEGWTEAFF
CDR3nt: TGTGCCAGCAGGTCCCCAGGGGAAGGGTGGACTGAAGCTTTCTTT

j_gene: TRBJ2-7
v_gene: TRBV5-4
abundance: once
d_gene: NA
CDR3aa: CASSSGDNSHEQYF
CDR3nt: TGTGCCAGCAGTTCAGGGGACAACAGTCACGAGCAGTACTTC

j_gene: TRBJ2-1
v_gene: TRBV2
abundance: NA
d_gene: TRBD2
CDR3aa: CASSVLAEVYNEQFF
CDR3nt: TGTGCCAGCAGCGTACTAGCGGAAGTCTACAATGAGCAGTTCTTC

j_gene: TRBJ1-6
v_gene: TRBV5-1
abundance: NA
d_gene: NA
CDR3aa: CASSLASTAGSPLHF
CDR3nt: TGCGCCAGCAGCTTGGCGTCGACAGCTGGTTCACCCCTCCACTTT

j_gene: TRBJ2-7
v_gene: TRBV5-4
abundance: NA
d_gene: TRBD2
CDR3aa: CASSLRGVGGPSIYEQYF
CDR3nt: TGTGCCAGCAGCTTACGGGGTGTGGGAGGGCCGTCTATCTACGAGCAGTACTTC

j_gene: TRBJ2-5
v_gene: TRBV6-5
abundance: NA
d_gene: TRBD1
CDR3aa: CASSYGTGETQYF
CDR3nt: TGTGCCAGCAGTTACGGGACAGGGGAGACCCAGTACTTC

j_gene: TRBJ2-3
v_gene: TRBV5-1
abundance: NA
d_gene: TRBD2
CDR3aa: CASSPPSGRLEDTQYF
CDR3nt: TGCGCCAGCAGCCCCCCTAGCGGGAGGTTGGAAGATACGCAGTATTTT

j_gene: TRBJ2-2
v_gene: TRBV7-2
abundance: few
d_gene: NA
CDR3aa: CASSLSRGNTGELFF
CDR3nt: TGTGCCAGCAGCCTAAGCAGGGGGAACACCGGGGAGCTGTTTTTT

j_gene: TRBJ2-3
v_gene: TRBV15
abundance: NA
d_gene: NA
CDR3aa: CATSREYAVTDTQYF
CDR3nt: TGTGCCACCAGCAGAGAGTACGCAGTCACAGATACGCAGTATTTT

j_gene: TRBJ2-1
v_gene: TRBV27
abundance: NA
d_gene: NA
CDR3aa: CASSATRETQFF
CDR3nt: TGTGCCAGCAGTGCCACTAGAGAAACGCAGTTCTTC

j_gene: TRBJ2-1
v_gene: TRBV11-2
abundance: NA
d_gene: TRBD2
CDR3aa: CASSLELSTSEFF
CDR3nt: TGTGCCAGCAGCTTAGAACTTTCGACTAGCGAATTCTTC

j_gene: TRBJ1-3
v_gene: TRBV7-8
abundance: few
d_gene: NA
CDR3aa: CASSLETFSRLSGNTIYF
CDR3nt: TGTGCCAGCAGCTTAGAGACATTTTCTCGCCTCTCTGGAAACACCATATATTTT

j_gene: TRBJ1-2
v_gene: TRBV4-2
abundance: NA
d_gene: NA
CDR3aa: CASSQDLATDYGYTF
CDR3nt: TGTGCCAGCAGCCAAGATTTGGCGACTGATTATGGCTACACCTTC

j_gene: TRBJ2-7
v_gene: TRBV4-2
abundance: NA
d_gene: NA
CDR3aa: CASSQDRGDPAGQVYEQYF
CDR3nt: TGTGCCAGCAGCCAAGATCGGGGGGACCCAGCGGGACAAGTCTACGAGCAGTACTTC

j_gene: TRBJ2-2
v_gene: TRBV25-1
abundance: NA
d_gene: NA
CDR3aa: CASTGRLGTGELFF
CDR3nt: TGTGCCAGCACAGGCAGGTTGGGCACCGGGGAGCTGTTTTTT

j_gene: TRBJ2-1
v_gene: TRBV5-4
abundance: NA
d_gene: TRBD1
CDR3aa: CASSLFRDRGRDEQFF
CDR3nt: TGTGCCAGCAGCTTGTTCAGGGACAGGGGAAGGGATGAGCAGTTCTTC

j_gene: TRBJ2-7
v_gene: TRBV7-9
abundance: NA
d_gene: TRBD1
CDR3aa: CASSPRTGPYEQYF
CDR3nt: TGTGCCAGCAGCCCCCGGACAGGGCCCTACGAGCAGTACTTC

j_gene: TRBJ2-1
v_gene: TRBV10-3
abundance: NA
d_gene: TRBD1
CDR3aa: CAIKKQGADNEQFF
CDR3nt: TGTGCCATAAAAAAGCAGGGGGCGGACAATGAGCAGTTCTTC

j_gene: TRBJ1-2
v_gene: TRBV7-9
abundance: NA
d_gene: TRBD1
CDR3aa: CASSLNRDRESYGYTF
CDR3nt: TGTGCCAGCAGCTTAAATCGGGACAGGGAGAGCTATGGCTACACCTTC

j_gene: TRBJ2-3
v_gene: TRBV28
abundance: NA
d_gene: NA
CDR3aa: CASSPRTPSTDTQYF
CDR3nt: TGTGCCAGCAGTCCCCGGACACCCAGCACAGATACGCAGTACTTT

j_gene: TRBJ1-2
v_gene: TRBV18
abundance: NA
d_gene: NA
CDR3aa: CASSPGSSAYGYTF
CDR3nt: TGTGCCAGCTCACCAGGCTCATCCGCCTATGGCTACACCTTC

j_gene: TRBJ2-1
v_gene: TRBV7-3
abundance: NA
d_gene: NA
CDR3aa: CASAETRSSYNEQFF
CDR3nt: TGTGCCAGCGCCGAGACTAGAAGCTCCTACAATGAGCAGTTCTTC

j_gene: TRBJ1-5
v_gene: TRBV6-6
abundance: NA
d_gene: NA
CDR3aa: CASSLNSNQPQHF
CDR3nt: TGTGCCAGCAGTCTAAATAGCAATCAGCCCCAGCATTTT

j_gene: TRBJ2-1
v_gene: TRBV19
abundance: NA
d_gene: TRBD1
CDR3aa: CASSIRQGWQFF
CDR3nt: TGTGCCAGTAGTATTAGACAGGGATGGCAGTTCTTC

j_gene: TRBJ1-2
v_gene: TRBV5-4
abundance: NA
d_gene: NA
CDR3aa: CASSSGLFGANYGYTF
CDR3nt: TGTGCCAGCAGCTCAGGCCTGTTCGGTGCTAACTATGGCTACACCTTC

j_gene: TRBJ2-1
v_gene: TRBV19
abundance: NA
d_gene: NA
CDR3aa: CASSPSQGYNEQFF
CDR3nt: TGTGCCAGTAGTCCCAGCCAGGGGTACAATGAGCAGTTCTTC

j_gene: TRBJ2-5
v_gene: TRBV7-9
abundance: NA
d_gene: TRBD2
CDR3aa: CASTGASSGRGETQYF
CDR3nt: TGTGCCAGCACGGGTGCTTCTAGCGGGAGGGGGGAGACCCAGTACTTC

j_gene: TRBJ2-7
v_gene: TRBV5-1
abundance: NA
d_gene: TRBD2
CDR3aa: CASSFTGGGKRSYEQYF
CDR3nt: TGCGCCAGCAGCTTCACGGGGGGAGGGAAACGGTCCTACGAGCAGTACTTC

j_gene: TRBJ1-1
v_gene: TRBV28
abundance: NA
d_gene: TRBD1
CDR3aa: CASRGQGISEAFF
CDR3nt: TGTGCCAGCAGAGGACAGGGGATATCTGAAGCTTTCTTT

j_gene: TRBJ2-5
v_gene: TRBV19
abundance: few
d_gene: NA
CDR3aa: CASSIPGRGKETQYF
CDR3nt: TGTGCCAGTAGTATACCAGGCAGGGGAAAAGAGACCCAGTACTTC

j_gene: TRBJ2-5
v_gene: TRBV5-4
abundance: NA
d_gene: NA
CDR3aa: CASSFGRGSQGETQYF
CDR3nt: TGTGCCAGCAGCTTCGGTCGCGGTTCTCAGGGGGAGACCCAGTACTTC

j_gene: TRBJ2-7
v_gene: TRBV5-4
abundance: NA
d_gene: TRBD2
CDR3aa: CASSLIAGVSSYEQYF
CDR3nt: TGTGCCAGCAGCCTAATAGCGGGAGTGAGCTCCTACGAGCAGTACTTC

j_gene: TRBJ1-2
v_gene: TRBV5-1
abundance: NA
d_gene: NA
CDR3aa: CASSSDSFTYGYTF
CDR3nt: TGCGCCAGCAGCTCGGACTCATTTACTTATGGCTACACCTTC

j_gene: TRBJ2-3
v_gene: TRBV10-3
abundance: NA
d_gene: TRBD1
CDR3aa: CAISGGTGSLGDTQYF
CDR3nt: TGTGCCATCAGTGGCGGGACAGGGTCGTTGGGAGATACGCAGTATTTT